Presented here are 29 T cell receptor beta chains from one specimen sequenced in a study of cytomegalovirus exposure and HLA in healthy donors. Assay used: immunoSEQ multiplex PCR; TCRdb lists only in-frame clones, some missing. The sample has 200,000 to 300,000 clones, 90% seen once. Sequenced: PBMCs. These receptors all stem from a woman aged 25 to 39 in good health and CMV-seronegative.

The V gene is TRBV15, the J gene TRBJ2-1; D is unresolved. The CDR3 runs 15 residues. Germline CDR1 is LNHNV and CDR2 is YYDKDF (reference sequence). V gave up 6 bases and J gave up 3 bases, with 15 bases separating them. The CDR3 nucleotides are TGTGCCACCAGGGTTGACCAGACGCTCTACAATGAGCAGTTCTTC. Translating gives CATRVDQTLYNEQFF.

The rearrangement links TRBV5-1 to TRBJ1-2; tentative D call: TRBD1 (6 bases). Germline V CDR1 and CDR2: SGHRS, YFSETQ. This CDR3 has 16 amino acids. Trimming shortened V by 4 bases and J by 2 bases, and 18 bases separated the two germline ends. The CDR3 region has the DNA TGCGCCAGCAGCGATGACAGGATTGTAGTGAACTATGGCTACACCTTC. This encodes CASSDDRIVVNYGYTF.

This sequence joins TRBV11-2 and TRBJ2-5; TRBD2 aligns across 8 bases. This CDR3 has 16 residues. With 4 bases clipped from V and 5 bases from J, the junction kept 12 bases outside the gene matches. The germline CDR1 and CDR2 sequences are SGHAT and FQNNGV. The CDR3 nucleotides read TGTGCCAGCAGCTCCCAAGGACTAGCTGTAATGGAGACCCAGTACTTC. It yields the protein CASSSQGLAVMETQYF. The full variable domain, in which reference TRBV11-2 and TRBJ2-5 provide the parts outside the CDR3, is EAGVAQSPRYKIIEKRQSVAFWCNPISGHATLYWYQQILGQGPKLLIQFQNNGVVDDSQLPKDRFSAERLKGVDSTLKIQPAKLEDSAVYLCASSSQGLAVMETQYFGPGTRLLVL.

The J gene is TRBJ2-7, the V gene TRBV7-8, with 9 bases that match TRBD1. Trimming at V came to 1 base and at J to 5 bases, leaving 6 bases not matched to a gene. This CDR3 spans 15 amino acids. Germline loops: CDR1 SGHVS, CDR2 FQNEAQ. The CDR3 region is CASSLVGGQGDEQYF. The CDR3 DNA follows: TGTGCCAGCAGCTTAGTCGGGGGACAGGGTGACGAGCAGTACTTC.

For the CDR3, the DNA is TGTGCCAGCAGCTTAGAACGACGGGAGCGGGGAAATGAGCAGTTCTTC. Encoded protein: CASSLERRERGNEQFF. The J gene is TRBJ2-1, the V gene TRBV11-1; 7 bases are shared with TRBD2. This CDR3 is built from 16 residues. Germline assignment: CDR1 SGHAT and CDR2 FQDESV (reference sequence). Trimming removed 1 base from V and 7 bases from J; junction bases left unmatched: 10.

V is TRBV15 and J is TRBJ2-1; no definite D call. V was trimmed by 1 base and J by 0 bases, leaving 10 bases between them. This CDR3 spans 16 amino acids. The germline V gene has CDR1 LNHNV and CDR2 YYDKDF (reference sequence). The CDR3 sequence: CATSRGRGYSYNEQFF. The CDR3, as DNA: TGTGCCACCAGCAGAGGTCGAGGATACTCCTACAATGAGCAGTTCTTC.

The chain has TRBV27 and TRBJ2-7, with D possibly being TRBD1 (5 bases). Germline lookup yields CDR1 MNHEY and CDR2 SMNVEV (reference sequence). The CDR3 totals 11 residues. V lost 8 bases and J 6 bases, leaving 11 bases between the germline ends. CDR3 nucleotides: TGTGCCAGCCATAATGGGGCCGAGCAGTACTTC. Protein sequence: CASHNGAEQYF.

V is TRBV15 and J is TRBJ2-7; D unresolved. CDR1 and CDR2 (germline): LNHNV, YYDKDF (reference sequence). The V end lost 5 bases, the J end lost 0 bases, and 11 bases lay between the germline ends. The CDR3 is 14 residues long. The CDR3 nucleotides are TGTGCCACCAGCCCTGTGAGGAGCTCCTACGAGCAGTACTTC. Its protein product is CATSPVRSSYEQYF. Variable domain in full (rest from reference TRBV15 and TRBJ2-7): DAMVIQNPRYQVTQFGKPVTLSCSQTLNHNVMYWYQQKSSQAPKLLFHYYDKDFNNEADTPDNFQSRRPNTSFCFLDIRSPGLGDTAMYLCATSPVRSSYEQYFGPGTRLTVT.

The gene calls are TRBV6-5 and TRBJ1-5; no clear D gene. Looked up from germline, CDR1 is MNHEY and CDR2 is SVGAGI. V was cut by 1 base and J by 5 bases, with 9 bases left in between. The CDR3 spans 14 residues. CDR3 region: CASSYLGNDQPQHF. DNA of the CDR3: TGTGCCAGCAGTTACTTGGGCAACGATCAGCCCCAGCATTTT.

V is TRBV28 and J is TRBJ1-5, with 7 bases identical to TRBD1. This CDR3 has 15 amino acids. V shed 4 bases and J 7 bases; nucleotides not matched to a gene: 10. CDR1 is MDHEN, CDR2 SYDVKM, per germline. The CDR3 here is CASSWDSGPGQPQHF. CDR3 sequence (DNA): TGTGCCAGCAGTTGGGACAGTGGCCCTGGACAGCCCCAGCATTTT. Supplemented by reference TRBV28 and TRBJ1-5, the full variable domain reads DVKVTQSSRYLVKRTGEKVFLECVQDMDHENMFWYRQDPGLGLRLIYFSYDVKMKEKGDIPEGYSVSREKKERFSLILESASTNQTSMYLCASSWDSGPGQPQHFGDGTRLSIL.

DNA of the CDR3: TGTGCCAGCAGCCGGGGACTAGCGGGAGGAAATGAGCAGTTCTTC. It is translated as CASSRGLAGGNEQFF. The chain links TRBV5-8 to TRBJ2-1, with 15 bases aligning to TRBD2. Germline V gene sequence: CDR1 SGHTS, CDR2 YDEGEE. This CDR3 comprises 15 residues. J lost 7 bases, V lost 4 bases, and 3 bases had no gene match. The full variable domain, its missing parts supplied by reference TRBV5-8 and TRBJ2-1, is EAGVTQSPTHLIKTRGQQATLRCSPISGHTSVYWYQQALGLGLQFLLWYDEGEERNRGNFPPRFSGRQFPNYSSELNVNALELEDSALYLCASSRGLAGGNEQFFGPGTRLTVL.

J is TRBJ2-1 and V is TRBV7-3; TRBD2 aligns across 12 bases. The CDR3 sequence is 16 residues long. The trim removed 4 bases at V and 4 bases at J, leaving 5 bases unmatched. The germline V gene encodes CDR1 SGHTA and CDR2 FQGTGA. CDR3 in amino acids: CASSSGTSGSYNEQFF. CDR3 sequence (DNA): TGTGCCAGCAGCTCTGGGACTAGCGGGTCGTACAATGAGCAGTTCTTC.

This rearrangement joins TRBV4-1 to TRBJ2-3; 8 bases are a match to TRBD1. The ends lost 4 bases at V and 2 bases at J; junction bases unmatched: 2. The CDR3 consists of 14 residues. Germline V lookup: CDR1 MGHRA, CDR2 YSYEKL. The CDR3, as DNA: TGCGCCAGCAGCCCGGACAGGGACACAGATACGCAGTATTTT. Protein sequence: CASSPDRDTDTQYF.

The CDR3 here is CASSSPGTSGSYEQYF. The CDR3, as DNA: TGTGCCAGTAGTTCCCCCGGGACTAGCGGATCCTACGAGCAGTACTTC. The rearrangement uses TRBV19 and TRBJ2-7; 11 bases agree with TRBD2. Germline trimming cut 5 bases from V and 1 base from J; bases unmatched to any gene: 7. Per germline, CDR1 LNHDA and CDR2 SQIVND (reference sequence). This CDR3 has 16 residues.

The chain employs TRBV11-2 and TRBJ2-7; D perhaps matches TRBD1 (6 bases). The germline V and J ends were trimmed by 5 bases and 2 bases, with 16 bases remaining between them. There are 15 residues in the CDR3. Germline V gives CDR1 SGHAT, CDR2 FQNNGV. The CDR3 loop reads CASSQSGTMAYEQYF. DNA for the CDR3: TGTGCCAGCAGCCAATCCGGGACAATGGCCTACGAGCAGTACTTC.

The rearrangement joins TRBV6-6 to TRBJ2-7; 7 bases agree with TRBD1. Germline loops: CDR1 MNHNY, CDR2 SVGAGI (reference sequence). The CDR3 spans 14 residues. Trimming took 2 bases from V and 6 from J; bases not matched to a gene: 7. The CDR3 DNA follows: TGTGCCAGCAGTTACGTCAGACAGGGTTCCGAGCAGTACTTC. Translating it yields CASSYVRQGSEQYF.

This clone has just one count. The chain uses TRBV5-1 and TRBJ2-5; 11 bases align to TRBD2. The CDR3 covers 16 residues. Germline V lookup: CDR1 SGHRS, CDR2 YFSETQ. With V trimmed by 3 bases and J by 2 bases, 6 bases remained unmatched. The CDR3 DNA reads TGCGCCAGCAGCTCCATGCTAGCGGGAGGTCAAGAGACCCAGTACTTC. This codes for CASSSMLAGGQETQYF.

This clone was seen a few times. The chain uses TRBV11-2 and TRBJ1-2; 10 bases fit TRBD1. Germline V lookup: CDR1 SGHAT, CDR2 FQNNGV. This CDR3 comprises 12 residues. V was clipped by 8 bases and J by 5 bases; unmatched bases: 2. For the CDR3, the DNA is TGTGCCAGCGAGGACAGGGGGTATGGCTACACCTTC. It codes for CASEDRGYGYTF.

This chain uses TRBV28 with TRBJ2-3; D remains ambiguous. CDR3 length equals 14 residues. Germline loops: CDR1 MDHEN, CDR2 SYDVKM. V dropped 6 bases and J dropped 2 bases, with 12 bases sitting between them. CDR3 amino acids: CASSAVVNTDTQYF. Written as DNA, the CDR3 is TGTGCCAGCAGCGCCGTTGTGAACACAGATACGCAGTATTTT.

V is TRBV2 and J is TRBJ1-5; TRBD1 aligns across 8 bases. This CDR3 has 16 residues. CDR1 and CDR2 from the germline V gene are SNHLY and FYNNEI. V was clipped by 6 bases and J by 0 bases; unmatched bases: 7. CDR3 in DNA: TGTGCCAGCAGGGTAACAGGGGGGGCTAGCAATCAGCCCCAGCATTTT. Its translation: CASRVTGGASNQPQHF.

J is TRBJ2-7 and V is TRBV18, with 8 bases identical to TRBD1. Trimming took 2 bases from V and 1 from J; bases not matched to a gene: 7. Per the germline V gene, CDR1 is KGHSH and CDR2 is LQKENI. This CDR3 has 16 residues. For the CDR3, the DNA is TGTGCCAGCTCACCATCCCCGGACAGGGCGTCCTACGAGCAGTACTTC. Translating it yields CASSPSPDRASYEQYF.

The V call is TRBV5-4, the J call TRBJ2-4, with D tentatively TRBD2 (6 bases). V was clipped by 0 bases and J by 6 bases, with 16 bases between them. From germline, CDR1 is SGHNT and CDR2 YYREEE (reference sequence). The CDR3 has 16 amino acids. Written as DNA, the CDR3 is TGTGCCAGCAGCTTGGGACATGAGGCCGGGGGAAACATTCAGTACTTC. Translating gives CASSLGHEAGGNIQYF.

This clone is a singleton in its sample. This chain links TRBV27 with TRBJ2-3; no clear D. This CDR3 is 17 amino acids long. Germline CDR1 reads MNHEY; CDR2 reads SMNVEV (reference sequence). Trimming cost V 0 bases and J 0 bases, with 13 bases left between them. In nucleotides, the CDR3 is TGTGCCAGCAGTTTATCGCCTTTCCGTCTCAGCACAGATACGCAGTATTTT. It encodes CASSLSPFRLSTDTQYF.

The chain joins TRBV28 to TRBJ2-7; 7 bases map to TRBD1. Germline trimming cut 4 bases from V and 0 bases from J; bases unmatched to any gene: 9. The CDR3 contains 16 residues. CDR1 MDHEN and CDR2 SYDVKM come from the germline V gene. The DNA of the CDR3 is TGTGCCAGCAGTTCCCCCGACAGGGCCAGCTCCTACGAGCAGTACTTC. Its protein is CASSSPDRASSYEQYF.

The rearrangement joins TRBV19 to TRBJ1-1; possibly TRBD1 for D (5 bases). V lost 3 bases and J lost 3, with 11 bases in between. CDR3 length equals 14 residues. Germline assignment: CDR1 LNHDA and CDR2 SQIVND (reference sequence). CDR3 in DNA: TGTGCCAGTAGTATTATAGAAGGGGACACTGAAGCTTTCTTT. Protein product: CASSIIEGDTEAFF. Together with reference TRBV19 and TRBJ1-1, the CDR3 gives the full variable domain: DGGITQSPKYLFRKEGQNVTLSCEQNLNHDAMYWYRQDPGQGLRLIYYSQIVNDFQKGDIAEGYSVSREKKESFPLTVTSAQKNPTAFYLCASSIIEGDTEAFFGQGTRLTVV.

The V gene is TRBV5-6, the J gene TRBJ2-5; D is unresolved. Germline V gene data show CDR1 as SGHDT and CDR2 as YYEEEE. Trimming left V 0 bases short and J 1 base short, with 4 bases between. The CDR3 runs 13 residues. The CDR3 sequence: CASSLGFQETQYF. The CDR3 DNA reads TGTGCCAGCAGCTTGGGTTTCCAAGAGACCCAGTACTTC.

The chain employs TRBV5-7 and TRBJ2-7; 8 bases are shared with TRBD1. TRBV5-7 carries the ORF label, with uncertain function. The junction had 10 bases not matched to a gene; V was cut back by 5 bases and J by 3 bases. The CDR3 consists of 15 residues. This CDR3 is CASRRVDRAIYEQYF. The CDR3 DNA sequence: TGTGCCAGCAGGCGAGTGGACAGGGCCATCTACGAGCAGTACTTC.

V usage is TRBV7-9 and J usage is TRBJ1-1; 7 nucleotides match TRBD1. J was trimmed by 1 base and V by 5 bases; bases with no gene match: 7. Germline V gene sequence: CDR1 SEHNR, CDR2 FQNEAQ (reference sequence). CDR3 size: 15 residues. The CDR3 nucleotides are TGTGCCAGCAGCCAAGGACAGGTCTCGAACACTGAAGCTTTCTTT. It translates to CASSQGQVSNTEAFF.

DNA of the CDR3: TGCGCCAGCAGCCGCGACAGGGATAGCAATCAGCCCCAGCATTTT. It codes for CASSRDRDSNQPQHF. This chain connects TRBV4-1 to TRBJ1-5, with 7 nucleotides matching TRBD1. V lost 4 bases to trimming and J lost 0 bases; unmatched junction nucleotides: 3. CDR1 and CDR2 from the germline V gene are MGHRA and YSYEKL. The CDR3 loop spans 15 amino acids.